These 14 T cell receptor beta chains originate from one sample sequenced in a study of blood T cell repertoires in COVID-19. Clones were read by immunoSEQ multiplex PCR, and TCRdb kept only the in-frame ones, dropping some. The table lists about 110,000 clones, 88% of them singletons. The source material was peripheral blood. Receptor source: a woman between 45 and 60 years old with acute or convalescent COVID-19.

The chain is built from TRBV5-6 and TRBJ1-1; D might be TRBD1 (6 bases). V dropped 3 bases and J dropped 6 bases, with 15 bases sitting between them. CDR1 and CDR2 from the germline V gene are SGHDT and YYEEEE. The CDR3 contains 14 residues. CDR3 coding DNA: TGTGCCAGCAGCTCTTACAGGGTTGTAGCTGAAGCTTTCTTT. This sequence encodes CASSSYRVVAEAFF.

The chain uses TRBV4-2 and TRBJ2-7; possible D gene TRBD1, 5 bases. The CDR3 has 14 residues. V lost 0 bases and J 3 bases, leaving 9 bases between the germline ends. Germline CDR1 is LGHNA and CDR2 is YNFKEQ. CDR3 in amino acids: CASSQDVQGYEQYF. The CDR3 coding sequence is TGTGCCAGCAGCCAAGATGTCCAGGGCTACGAGCAGTACTTC.

The chain joins TRBV6-6 to TRBJ1-5, with D uncertain. Trimming left V 0 bases short and J 3 bases short, with 6 bases between. The CDR3 contains 14 residues. Germline loops: CDR1 MNHNY, CDR2 SVGAGI (reference sequence). Written as DNA, the CDR3 is TGTGCCAGCAGTTACTCCGACAACAATCAGCCCCAGCATTTT. Amino acids: CASSYSDNNQPQHF.

The rearrangement uses TRBV25-1 and TRBJ1-3; maybe TRBD1 (5 bases). The CDR3 contains 14 residues. Trimming pared 2 bases from V and 0 bases from J, leaving 5 bases between. The V gene's germline CDR1 is MGHDK and CDR2 SYGVNS. CDR3 sequence reads: CASSETGSGNTIYF. As DNA, the CDR3 is TGTGCCAGCAGTGAAACAGGCTCTGGAAACACCATATATTTT.

The chain uses TRBV6-5 and TRBJ2-7; possible D gene TRBD1, 5 bases. With 7 bases removed from V and 1 base from J, the gap between germline ends came to 8 bases. The CDR3 runs to 12 residues. Looked up from germline, CDR1 is MNHEY and CDR2 is SVGAGI. DNA of the CDR3: TGTGCCAGCACTACAGGTTCCTACGAGCAGTACTTC. Translation gives CASTTGSYEQYF.

The chain joins TRBV25-1 to TRBJ2-5; D might be TRBD1 (6 bases). V shed 3 bases and J shed 7 bases, with 18 bases lying between them. The CDR3 has 15 amino acids. Germline V gene data show CDR1 as MGHDK and CDR2 as SYGVNS. CDR3 in amino acids: CASSDPTGRSGTQYF. In DNA form, the CDR3 reads TGTGCCAGCAGTGACCCGACAGGACGCTCTGGGACCCAGTACTTC.

The rearrangement links TRBV5-1 to TRBJ2-4; 7 nucleotides agree with TRBD1. J gave up 6 bases and V 0 bases, and 9 bases lay outside the gene matches. The CDR3 has 16 amino acids. The germline V gene has CDR1 SGHRS and CDR2 YFSETQ. The CDR3 is CASSLVPRGGGNIQYF. The DNA of the CDR3 is TGCGCCAGCAGCTTGGTCCCACGAGGGGGCGGAAACATTCAGTACTTC.

The chain uses TRBV7-9 and TRBJ1-4, with 9 positions matching TRBD1. This CDR3 has 15 residues. The V and J ends lost 3 bases and 8 bases, in that order; junction bases with no gene match: 7. CDR1 is SEHNR and CDR2 is FQNEAQ in the germline V gene (reference sequence). CDR3 in amino acids: CASSFGDRAREKLFF. In nucleotides, the CDR3 is TGTGCCAGCAGCTTTGGGGACAGGGCCAGGGAAAAACTGTTTTTT.

In this sample, this clone turned up a few times. V gene TRBV19 combines with J gene TRBJ1-2; no reliable D call. This CDR3 contains 15 residues. V was trimmed by 7 bases and J by 4 bases, leaving 19 bases between them. CDR1 is LNHDA and CDR2 is SQIVND in the germline V gene (reference sequence). The CDR3 spells CASTPGEAGAYGYTF. CDR3 bases: TGTGCCAGTACTCCCGGGGAGGCGGGAGCCTATGGCTACACCTTC. The entire variable domain, with the rest obtained from reference TRBV19 and TRBJ1-2, is as follows: DGGITQSPKYLFRKEGQNVTLSCEQNLNHDAMYWYRQDPGQGLRLIYYSQIVNDFQKGDIAEGYSVSREKKESFPLTVTSAQKNPTAFYLCASTPGEAGAYGYTFGSGTRLTVV.

V usage is TRBV6-5 and J usage is TRBJ1-1; D perhaps matches TRBD1 (6 bases). Germline values: CDR1 MNHEY, CDR2 SVGAGI. There are 15 residues in the CDR3. The ends were cut back, 6 bases at V and 1 base at J, with 15 bases in the middle. The CDR3 loop is CASRLPRGQNTEAFF. The CDR3 region has the DNA TGTGCCAGCAGGTTACCCAGGGGACAGAACACTGAAGCTTTCTTT.

For the CDR3, the DNA is TGTGCCACCAGTGCCAAGACAGGGTCGAATGGCTACACCTTC. Translation: CATSAKTGSNGYTF. The V and J genes are TRBV24-1 and TRBJ1-2; 7 bases line up with TRBD1. Germline CDR1 KGHDR, CDR2 SFDVKD. This CDR3 spans 14 amino acids. With 5 bases clipped from V and 6 bases from J, the junction kept 8 bases outside the gene matches.

This chain joins TRBV7-9 and TRBJ2-7; 7 bases match TRBD1. The V and J ends lost 3 bases and 2 bases, in that order; junction bases with no gene match: 4. The germline gives CDR1 SEHNR, CDR2 FQNEAQ (reference sequence). The CDR3 totals 14 residues. CDR3 DNA: TGTGCCAGCAGCTTTCGGGACAGCCCCTACGAGCAGTACTTC. It codes for CASSFRDSPYEQYF.

The rearrangement uses TRBV5-1 and TRBJ1-1, with D maybe TRBD1 (6 bases). This CDR3 spans 13 amino acids. Per the germline V gene, CDR1 is SGHRS and CDR2 is YFSETQ. V lost 5 bases and J 4 bases, leaving 12 bases between the germline ends. The CDR3 bases are TGCGCCAGCAGGTACAGGGCGATCACTGAAGCTTTCTTT. It codes for CASRYRAITEAFF.

The chain employs TRBV19 and TRBJ2-1; 11 positions match TRBD2. Germline V gene data show CDR1 as LNHDA and CDR2 as SQIVND (reference sequence). The CDR3 totals 18 residues. J was trimmed by 4 bases and V by 7 bases; bases with no gene match: 15. The chain's CDR3 is CASTADPGLAERYNEQFF. The CDR3 region has the DNA TGTGCCAGTACCGCAGACCCGGGACTAGCGGAACGTTACAATGAGCAGTTCTTC.